This T cell receptor beta chain was recorded in a study of T-cell memory formation after mild COVID-19. On the study more broadly: TCR clusters showed largely donor specificity. Study-level points and caveats: Memory from before infection featured some responding clones, which suggests cross-reactive memory joined.

The V segment lost 1 base and the J segment 7 bases; nucleotides outside the gene matches: 13. The CDR3 extends over 17 amino acids. In germline, CDR1 is SGHVS, CDR2 FQNEAQ. MiXCR, applied by TCRdb to the 5' RACE reads, yields one record per CDR3 protein. The profile covers about 620,000 distinct CDR3 sequences, with approximately 19% appearing a single time and around 12% taken by the ten largest. Comment on this clonotype: What it binds is unknown.

The sequenced sample consisted of PBMCs or a T cell subset sorted from them (not recorded which). The chain uses TRBV7-8 and TRBJ1-5; 7 bases line up with TRBD1. This TCR came from an adult woman who had mild COVID-19 (a few samples of this study predate the infection). Cell type and time point are not known. In nucleotides, the CDR3 is TGTGCCAGCAGCTTAGGAGGGGTAGGGGGCGCGTGGCAGCCCCAGCATTTT. This gives the protein CASSLGGVGGAWQPQHF.